The clone carrying this T cell receptor (beta chain) was seen just once. The data originate from a study of PD-L1 blockade in urothelial cancer. Study-wide context: After treatment start, blood was analyzed at 3 weeks (second dose) and at 6 weeks.

The sample's time point: pretreatment peripheral blood. Generated by immunoSEQ multiplex PCR, the TCRdb table keeps only in-frame clones and is missing some. The sample has more than 35,000 clones; 85% are singletons. V lost 6 bases and J lost 0, with 10 bases in between. The germline V gene has CDR1 LNHDA and CDR2 SQIVND (reference sequence). CDR3 length: 14 residues. The material was PBMCs, obtained around atezolizumab (anti-PD-L1) treatment. This clonotype was obtained from a man older than 75 with urothelial cancer. The chain couples TRBV19 to TRBJ2-3, with D possibly TRBD2 on 6 matching bases. The CDR3 loop is CASRAGTSTDTQYF. Here the CDR3 DNA reads TGTGCCAGTAGGGCAGGGACTAGCACAGATACGCAGTATTTT.